The rows below give T cell receptor beta chains drawn from one sample of a study of metastatic and nonmetastatic thyroid tumors. MiXCR re-clonotyped the PCR reads for TCRdb. The sample carries tens of thousands of clones, 20% recorded once. The material sequenced was adjacent normal tissue. The receptors stem from a female donor with papillary thyroid cancer or a benign thyroid nodule (not recorded which). Some clones in this sample may be carry-over from other donors' samples. Each CDR3 is given with its conserved first and last residue. A D gene is named only where the DNA matches it firmly. Some rows mark clone size as missing; the rest say once, few, many or name a class of expanded clone.

CDR3 protein | CDR3 DNA | clone size | J gene | D gene | V gene
CASSFGDTGELFF | TGTGCCAGCAGTTTTGGGGACACCGGGGAGCTGTTTTTT | - | TRBJ2-2 | - | TRBV12-3/TRBV12-4
CASSETENTFTQYF | TGTGCCAGCAGTGAGACGGAAAACACATTTACGCAGTATTTT | - | TRBJ2-3 | - | TRBV2
CSVPGAYNEQFF | TGCAGTGTTCCGGGTGCTTACAATGAGCAGTTCTTC | many | TRBJ2-1 | - | TRBV20-1
CASSSLAGGYQETQYF | TGTGCCAGCAGTTCCCTAGCGGGAGGGTACCAAGAGACCCAGTACTTC | many | TRBJ2-5 | TRBD2 | TRBV28
CASSLGAANTGELFF | TGTGCCAGCAGCTTGGGGGCAGCGAACACCGGGGAGCTGTTTTTT | many | TRBJ2-2 | - | TRBV11-2
CASSFGGRGREQYF | TGTGCCAGCAGTTTCGGTGGCAGGGGGCGTGAGCAGTACTTC | - | TRBJ2-7 | TRBD1 | TRBV28
CASSFGVREQYF | TGTGCCAGCAGTTTCGGGGTAAGAGAGCAGTACTTC | medium-sized | TRBJ2-7 | - | TRBV12-3/TRBV12-4
CASSYSMDRGELFF | TGTGCCAGCAGTTACTCAATGGACAGGGGGGAGCTGTTTTTT | few | TRBJ2-2 | TRBD1 | TRBV6-2/TRBV6-3
CASSSTGAGDTQYF | TGTGCCAGCAGTTCGACAGGGGCTGGAGATACGCAGTATTTT | many | TRBJ2-3 | TRBD1 | TRBV2
CASTGQASSNQPQHF | TGTGCCAGCACCGGACAGGCCTCCAGCAATCAGCCCCAGCATTTT | many | TRBJ1-5 | TRBD1 | TRBV2
CASSNRQGSYEQYF | TGTGCCAGCAGTAACCGACAGGGCTCTTACGAGCAGTACTTC | medium-sized | TRBJ2-7 | TRBD1 | TRBV27
CASSLAGQRVGYYGYTF | TGCGCCAGCAGCTTGGCCGGGCAGCGAGTTGGGTACTACGGCTACACCTTC | - | TRBJ1-2 | - | TRBV5-1